These 18 T cell receptor beta chains came from one sample sequenced in a study of T cell changes during pregnancy in multiple sclerosis. The method was immunoSEQ multiplex PCR; TCRdb's version includes in-frame clones alone and lacks a portion of them. The sample includes roughly 32,000 clones, about 92% seen only once; the top ten take around 0.41%. The material sequenced was CD4+ T cells from peripheral blood mononuclear cells, taken in the second trimester of pregnancy. Receptors were obtained from a female donor with multiple sclerosis, enrolled in a pregnancy study.

The genes are TRBV7-9 and TRBJ1-2, with D perhaps matching TRBD1 (6 bases). Trimming stripped 5 bases from V and 5 bases from J, with 15 bases between. The CDR3 has 14 amino acids. Germline V CDR1 and CDR2: SEHNR, FQNEAQ (reference sequence). CDR3 sequence (DNA): TGTGCCAGCAGCCGTCTGGGAACAGGGTATGGCTACACCTTC. Protein: CASSRLGTGYGYTF. Full variable domain (rest looked up from reference TRBV7-9 and TRBJ1-2): DTGVSQNPRHKITKRGQNVTFRCDPISEHNRLYWYRQTLGQGPEFLTYFQNEAQLEKSRLLSDRFSAERPKGSFSTLEIQRTEQGDSAMYLCASSRLGTGYGYTFGSGTRLTVV.

In this sample, this clone turned up once. V and J are TRBV10-2 and TRBJ1-5, with unresolved D. V dropped 4 bases and J dropped 7 bases, with 14 bases sitting between them. The CDR3 is 14 amino acids. CDR1 is WSHSY, CDR2 SAAADI, per germline. The CDR3 region is CASSVRGGVQPQHF. DNA of the CDR3: TGCGCCAGCAGTGTGCGGGGTGGGGTACAGCCCCAGCATTTT.

The chain is built from TRBV25-1 and TRBJ1-2, with D maybe TRBD1 (5 bases). Germline V lookup: CDR1 MGHDK, CDR2 SYGVNS. V was trimmed by 4 bases and J by 4 bases, leaving 13 bases between them. The CDR3 has 14 residues. CDR3 sequence reads: CASSGGVMIYGYTF. DNA of the CDR3: TGTGCCAGCAGTGGGGGGGTGATGATCTATGGCTACACCTTC.

The gene calls are TRBV5-1 and TRBJ2-1; D is uncertain. Per the germline V gene, CDR1 is SGHRS and CDR2 is YFSETQ. The CDR3 totals 15 residues. Trimming shortened V by 0 bases and J by 2 bases, and 9 bases separated the two germline ends. CDR3 DNA: TGCGCCAGCAGCTTGGGGCGGATAGCCTACAATGAGCAGTTCTTC. Residues: CASSLGRIAYNEQFF.

The V gene is TRBV9, the J gene TRBJ2-7, with D perhaps TRBD2 (6 bases). The CDR3 runs to 14 residues. V lost 0 bases, J lost 1 base, and 8 bases lay in between. Germline V gene lookup returns CDR1 SGDLS and CDR2 YYNGEE. CDR3 protein: CASSVVEGSYEQYF. The CDR3 coding sequence is TGTGCCAGCAGCGTAGTGGAGGGGTCCTACGAGCAGTACTTC.

On this clone: Different DNA sequences within this sample yield the same CDR3. The CDR3 spells CASRTGGGGYTF. CDR3 sequence (DNA): TGTGCCAGCAGAACAGGGGGCGGTGGCTACACCTTC. J is TRBJ1-2 and V is TRBV2, with 9 nucleotides matching TRBD1. The J segment lost 7 bases and the V segment lost 6 bases, leaving 3 bases of the junction unmatched. Germline loops: CDR1 SNHLY, CDR2 FYNNEI. CDR3 length: 12 amino acids.

This chain links TRBV19 with TRBJ2-7, with TRBD1 identical over 8 bases. Germline CDR1 LNHDA, CDR2 SQIVND (reference sequence). The CDR3 loop spans 16 amino acids. Trimming cost V 3 bases and J 2 bases; bases outside gene matches: 9. The CDR3 sequence: CASSISGGQATYEQYF. In DNA form, the CDR3 reads TGTGCCAGTAGTATCTCAGGGGGACAGGCCACCTACGAGCAGTACTTC.

This chain uses TRBV13 with TRBJ2-3; no reliable D call. V gave up 3 bases and J gave up 2 bases, with 3 bases separating them. CDR1 is PRHDT and CDR2 is FYEKMQ in the germline V gene (reference sequence). This CDR3 comprises 12 residues. CDR3 loop: CASSFLTDTQYF. The DNA for the CDR3 is TGTGCCAGCAGCTTTCTCACAGATACGCAGTATTTT.

The chain couples TRBV7-2 to TRBJ1-5; D might be TRBD1 (6 bases). Germline V gene data show CDR1 as SGHTA and CDR2 as FQGNSA. The CDR3 runs to 18 residues. The ends were cut back, 1 base at V and 3 bases at J, with 19 bases in the middle. The CDR3 spells CASSLGGRIPGNNQPQHF. CDR3 nucleotides: TGTGCCAGCAGCTTAGGGGGGCGGATTCCCGGGAACAATCAGCCCCAGCATTTT.

The chain combines TRBV28 with TRBJ1-1; the D is unclear. The germline CDR1 and CDR2 sequences are MDHEN and SYDVKM. Trimming removed 2 bases from V and 12 bases from J, with 13 bases in between. The CDR3 length is 12 residues. The CDR3 sequence: CASSLTLQSPFF. CDR3 DNA sequence: TGTGCCAGCAGTTTAACCTTACAGTCGCCTTTCTTT.

The rearrangement joins TRBV28 to TRBJ1-5; 7 bases line up with TRBD1. The CDR3 contains 15 residues. The ends lost 5 bases at V and 1 base at J; junction bases unmatched: 5. CDR1 and CDR2 from the germline V gene are MDHEN and SYDVKM. This CDR3 reads CASSPGGRSNQPQHF. In DNA, the CDR3 is TGTGCCAGCAGTCCAGGGGGTCGGAGCAATCAGCCCCAGCATTTT.

The genes are TRBV29-1 and TRBJ2-2; D is unclear. The CDR3 extends over 14 amino acids. CDR1 is SQVTM, CDR2 ANQGSEA, per germline. Deletions cut 7 bases from V and 2 bases from J, with 14 bases between. CDR3 bases: TGCAGCGGAAGAGAAACCGTAAACACCGGGGAGCTGTTTTTT. Translated, it gives CSGRETVNTGELFF.

The genes are TRBV6-4 and TRBJ2-2; weak D call: TRBD1 (5 bases). There are 16 residues in the CDR3. V gave up 3 bases and J gave up 4 bases, with 15 bases separating them. Per germline, CDR1 MRHNA and CDR2 SNTAGT. The CDR3 protein is CASSENPRVRTGELFF. The CDR3 DNA reads TGTGCCAGCAGTGAAAACCCCAGGGTACGCACCGGGGAGCTGTTTTTT.

A remark on this clone: Within the sample, other DNA sequences also encode this same CDR3. This chain connects TRBV9 to TRBJ2-1; D call uncertain. The CDR3 extends over 11 amino acids. Germline V CDR1 and CDR2: SGDLS, YYNGEE. Trimming shortened V by 4 bases and J by 5 bases, and 4 bases separated the two germline ends. The CDR3 bases are TGTGCCAGCAGCCTTGACAATGAGCAGTTCTTC. It translates to CASSLDNEQFF.

This clone has a single count. The chain employs TRBV9 and TRBJ2-1; D unclear. The CDR3 is 14 amino acids. Germline V gene sequence: CDR1 SGDLS, CDR2 YYNGEE. Trimming removed 4 bases at V and 0 bases at J, with 8 bases between. In nucleotides, the CDR3 is TGTGCCAGCAGCCCCTCGAGCTCCTACAATGAGCAGTTCTTC. Translating gives CASSPSSSYNEQFF.

This chain links TRBV7-6 with TRBJ2-2; 10 bases match TRBD2. Germline V gives CDR1 SGHVS, CDR2 FNYEAQ. This CDR3 has 15 amino acids. With 2 bases clipped from V and 7 bases from J, the junction kept 4 bases outside the gene matches. The CDR3, as DNA: TGTGCCAGCAGCTTAACTAGCGGGACTGTCGGGGAGCTGTTTTTT. Translated, it gives CASSLTSGTVGELFF.

The chain is built from TRBV4-1 and TRBJ1-2; the D gene is possibly TRBD1 (5 bases). Germline V lookup: CDR1 MGHRA, CDR2 YSYEKL. Trimming cost V 4 bases and J 8 bases, with 20 bases left between them. The CDR3 runs to 15 residues. The CDR3 loop is CASSPLTDKNHGYTF. The DNA of the CDR3 is TGCGCCAGCAGCCCTCTTACGGACAAGAATCACGGCTACACCTTC.

The gene calls are TRBV4-1 and TRBJ2-7; TRBD1 agrees at 7 bases. The V gene end was trimmed by 2 bases and the J gene end by 4 bases; junction bases not matched to a gene: 8. Germline CDR1 reads MGHRA; CDR2 reads YSYEKL. The CDR3 is 15 amino acids. The CDR3 spells CASSQQPGQSYEQYF. As DNA, the CDR3 is TGCGCCAGCAGCCAACAGCCGGGACAGAGTTACGAGCAGTACTTC.